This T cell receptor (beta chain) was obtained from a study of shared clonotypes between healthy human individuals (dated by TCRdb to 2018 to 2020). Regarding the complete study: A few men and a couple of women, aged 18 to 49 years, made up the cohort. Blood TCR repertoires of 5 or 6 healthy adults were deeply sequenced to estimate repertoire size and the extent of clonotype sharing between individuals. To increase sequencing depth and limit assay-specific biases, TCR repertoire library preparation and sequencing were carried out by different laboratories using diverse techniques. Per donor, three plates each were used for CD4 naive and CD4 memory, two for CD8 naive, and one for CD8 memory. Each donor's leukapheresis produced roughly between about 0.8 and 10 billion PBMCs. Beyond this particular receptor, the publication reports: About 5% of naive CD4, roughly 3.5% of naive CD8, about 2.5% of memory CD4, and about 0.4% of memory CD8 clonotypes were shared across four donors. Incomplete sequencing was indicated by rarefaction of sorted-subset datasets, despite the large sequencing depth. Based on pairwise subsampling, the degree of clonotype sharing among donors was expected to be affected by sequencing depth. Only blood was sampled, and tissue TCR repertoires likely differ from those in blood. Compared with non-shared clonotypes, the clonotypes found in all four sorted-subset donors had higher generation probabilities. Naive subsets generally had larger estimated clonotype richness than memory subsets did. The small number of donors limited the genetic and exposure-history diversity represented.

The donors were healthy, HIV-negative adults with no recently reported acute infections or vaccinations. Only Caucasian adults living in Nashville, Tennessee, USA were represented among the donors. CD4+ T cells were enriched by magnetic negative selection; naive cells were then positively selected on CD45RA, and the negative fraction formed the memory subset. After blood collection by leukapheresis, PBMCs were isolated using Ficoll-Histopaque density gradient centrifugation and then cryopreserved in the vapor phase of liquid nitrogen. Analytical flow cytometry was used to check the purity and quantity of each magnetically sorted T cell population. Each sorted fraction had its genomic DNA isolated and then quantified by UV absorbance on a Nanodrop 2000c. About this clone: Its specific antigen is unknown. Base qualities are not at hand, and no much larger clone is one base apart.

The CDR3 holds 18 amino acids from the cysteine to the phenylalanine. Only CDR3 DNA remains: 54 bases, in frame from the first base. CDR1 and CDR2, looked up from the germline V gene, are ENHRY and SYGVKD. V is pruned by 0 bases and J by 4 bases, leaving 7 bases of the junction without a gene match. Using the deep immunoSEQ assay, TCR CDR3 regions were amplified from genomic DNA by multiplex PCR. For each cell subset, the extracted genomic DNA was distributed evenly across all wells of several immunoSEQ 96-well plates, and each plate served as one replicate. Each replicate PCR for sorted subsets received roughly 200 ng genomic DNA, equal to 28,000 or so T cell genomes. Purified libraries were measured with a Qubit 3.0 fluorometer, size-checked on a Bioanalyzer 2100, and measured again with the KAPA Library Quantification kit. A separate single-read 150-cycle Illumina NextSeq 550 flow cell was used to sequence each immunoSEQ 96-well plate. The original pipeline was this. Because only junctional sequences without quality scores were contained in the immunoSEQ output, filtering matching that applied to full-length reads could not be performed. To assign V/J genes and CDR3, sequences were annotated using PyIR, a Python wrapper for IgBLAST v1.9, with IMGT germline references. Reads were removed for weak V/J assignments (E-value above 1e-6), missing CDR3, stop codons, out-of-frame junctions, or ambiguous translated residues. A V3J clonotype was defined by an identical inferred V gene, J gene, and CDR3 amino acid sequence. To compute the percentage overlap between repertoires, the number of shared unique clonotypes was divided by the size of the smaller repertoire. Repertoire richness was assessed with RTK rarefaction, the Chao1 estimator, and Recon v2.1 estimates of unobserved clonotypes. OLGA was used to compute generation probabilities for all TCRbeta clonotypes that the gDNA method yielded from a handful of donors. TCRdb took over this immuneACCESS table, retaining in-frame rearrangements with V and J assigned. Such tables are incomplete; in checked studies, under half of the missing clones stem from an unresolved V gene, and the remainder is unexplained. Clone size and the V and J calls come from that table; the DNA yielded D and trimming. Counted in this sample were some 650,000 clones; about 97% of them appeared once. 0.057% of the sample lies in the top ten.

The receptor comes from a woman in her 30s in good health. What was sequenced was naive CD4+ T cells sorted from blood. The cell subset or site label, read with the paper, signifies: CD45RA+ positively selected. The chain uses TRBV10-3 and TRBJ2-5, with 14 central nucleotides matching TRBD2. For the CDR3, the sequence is CAISESGTSGRKRETQYF. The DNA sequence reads TGTGCCATCAGTGAGTCGGGGACTAGCGGGAGAAAGCGAGAGACCCAGTACTTC.